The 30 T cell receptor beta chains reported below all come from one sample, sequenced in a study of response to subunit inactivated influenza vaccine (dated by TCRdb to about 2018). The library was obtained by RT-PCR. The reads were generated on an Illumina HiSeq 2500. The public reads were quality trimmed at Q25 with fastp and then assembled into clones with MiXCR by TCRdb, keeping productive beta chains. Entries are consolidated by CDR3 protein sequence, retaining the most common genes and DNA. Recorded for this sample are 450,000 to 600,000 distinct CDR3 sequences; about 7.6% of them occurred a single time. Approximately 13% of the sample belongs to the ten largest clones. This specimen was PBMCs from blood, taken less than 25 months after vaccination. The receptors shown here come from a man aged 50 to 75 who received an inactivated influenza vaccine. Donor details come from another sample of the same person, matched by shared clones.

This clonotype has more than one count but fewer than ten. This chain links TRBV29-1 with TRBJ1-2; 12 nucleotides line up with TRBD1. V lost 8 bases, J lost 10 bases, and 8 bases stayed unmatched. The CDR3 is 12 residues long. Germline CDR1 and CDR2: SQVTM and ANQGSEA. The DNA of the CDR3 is TGCAGCACGGCCGGGACAGGGGGCCTCTACACCTTC. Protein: CSTAGTGGLYTF.

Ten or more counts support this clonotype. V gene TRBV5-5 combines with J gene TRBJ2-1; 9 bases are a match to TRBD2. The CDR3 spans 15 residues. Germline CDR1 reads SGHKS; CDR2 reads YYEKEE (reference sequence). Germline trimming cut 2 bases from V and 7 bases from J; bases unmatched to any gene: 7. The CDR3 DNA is TGTGCCAGCAGCTTTGGTGTCCTAGCGGGAAATGAGCAGTTCTTC. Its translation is CASSFGVLAGNEQFF. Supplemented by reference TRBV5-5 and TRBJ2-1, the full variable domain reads DAGVTQSPTHLIKTRGQQVTLRCSPISGHKSVSWYQQVLGQGPQFIFQYYEKEERGRGNFPDRFSARQFPNYSSELNVNALLLGDSALYLCASSFGVLAGNEQFFGPGTRLTVL.

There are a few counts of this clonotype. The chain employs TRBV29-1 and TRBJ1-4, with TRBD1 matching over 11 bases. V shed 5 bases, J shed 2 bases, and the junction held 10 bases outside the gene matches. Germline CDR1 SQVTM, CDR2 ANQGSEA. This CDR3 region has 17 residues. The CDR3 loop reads CSVRTGGGGYTNEKLFF. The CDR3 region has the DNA TGCAGCGTTCGGACAGGGGGCGGAGGATACACTAATGAAAAACTGTTTTTT.

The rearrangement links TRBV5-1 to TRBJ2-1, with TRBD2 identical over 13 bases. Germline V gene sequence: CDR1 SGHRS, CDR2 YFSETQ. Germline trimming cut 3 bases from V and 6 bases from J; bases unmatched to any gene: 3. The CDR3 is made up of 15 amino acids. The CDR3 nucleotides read TGCGCCAGCAGCTGGACTAGCGGGAGTGGCAATGAGCAGTTCTTC. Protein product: CASSWTSGSGNEQFF.

CDR3 loop: CASSQGGPRTYEQYF. Here the CDR3 DNA reads TGTGCCAGCAGCCAAGGAGGACCGAGAACCTACGAGCAGTACTTC. V is TRBV7-2 and J is TRBJ2-7; TRBD2 might be the D (5 bases). Germline assignment: CDR1 SGHTA and CDR2 FQGNSA. V was trimmed by 5 bases and J by 2 bases, leaving 16 bases between them. There are 15 residues in the CDR3.

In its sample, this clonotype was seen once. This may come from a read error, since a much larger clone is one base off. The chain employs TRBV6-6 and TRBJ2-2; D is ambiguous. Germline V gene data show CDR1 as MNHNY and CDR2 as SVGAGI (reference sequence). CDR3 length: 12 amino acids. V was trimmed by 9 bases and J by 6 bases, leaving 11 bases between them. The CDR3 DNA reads TGTGCCAGTACACGGCTTGCCGGGGAGCTGTTTTTT. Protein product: CASTRLAGELFF.

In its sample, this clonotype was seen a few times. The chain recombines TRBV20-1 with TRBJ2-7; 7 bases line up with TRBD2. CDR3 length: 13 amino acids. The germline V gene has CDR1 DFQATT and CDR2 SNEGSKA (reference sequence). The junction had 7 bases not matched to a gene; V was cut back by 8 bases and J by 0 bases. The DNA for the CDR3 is TGCAGTCAACTTCGGACTAGCTCCTACGAGCAGTACTTC. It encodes CSQLRTSSYEQYF.

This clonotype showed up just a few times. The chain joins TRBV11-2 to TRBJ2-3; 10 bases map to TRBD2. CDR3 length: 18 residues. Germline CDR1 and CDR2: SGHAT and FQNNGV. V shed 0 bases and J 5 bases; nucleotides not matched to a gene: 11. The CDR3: CASSLDTSLAGVEDTQYF. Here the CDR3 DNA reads TGTGCCAGCAGCTTAGATACTTCCCTAGCGGGAGTTGAAGATACGCAGTATTTT.

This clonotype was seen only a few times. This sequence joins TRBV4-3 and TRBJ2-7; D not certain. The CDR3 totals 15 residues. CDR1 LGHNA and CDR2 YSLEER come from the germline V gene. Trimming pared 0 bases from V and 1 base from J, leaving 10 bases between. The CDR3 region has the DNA TGCGCCAGCAGCCAAGATCCCTGGGGTTCCTACGAGCAGTACTTC. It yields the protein CASSQDPWGSYEQYF.

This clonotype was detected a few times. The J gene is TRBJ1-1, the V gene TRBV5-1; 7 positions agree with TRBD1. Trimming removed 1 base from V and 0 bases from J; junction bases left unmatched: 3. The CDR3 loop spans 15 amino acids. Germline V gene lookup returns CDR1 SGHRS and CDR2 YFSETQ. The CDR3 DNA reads TGCGCCAGCAGCTTGATCACAGGGGTGAACACTGAAGCTTTCTTT. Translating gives CASSLITGVNTEAFF.

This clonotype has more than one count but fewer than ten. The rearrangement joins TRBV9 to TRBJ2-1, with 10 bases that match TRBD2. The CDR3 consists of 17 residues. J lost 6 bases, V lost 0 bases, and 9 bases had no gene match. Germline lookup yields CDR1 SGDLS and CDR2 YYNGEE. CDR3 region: CASSVVASGSWGNEQFF. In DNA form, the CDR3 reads TGTGCCAGCAGCGTAGTCGCTAGCGGGAGCTGGGGCAATGAGCAGTTCTTC.

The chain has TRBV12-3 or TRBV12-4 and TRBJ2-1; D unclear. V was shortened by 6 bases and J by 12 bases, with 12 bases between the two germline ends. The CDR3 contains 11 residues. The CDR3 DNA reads TGTGCCAGCAGCCCGGTGAGCCGGCAGTTCTTC. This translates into CASSPVSRQFF.

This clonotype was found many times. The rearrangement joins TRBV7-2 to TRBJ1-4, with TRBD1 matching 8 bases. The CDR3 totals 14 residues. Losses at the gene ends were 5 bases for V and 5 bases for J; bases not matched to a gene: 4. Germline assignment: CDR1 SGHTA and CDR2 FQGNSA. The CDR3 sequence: CASSPRQGNEKLFF. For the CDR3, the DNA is TGTGCCAGCAGCCCCAGACAGGGGAATGAAAAACTGTTTTTT. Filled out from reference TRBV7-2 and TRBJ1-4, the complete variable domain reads GAGVSQSPSNKVTEKGKDVELRCDPISGHTALYWYRQSLGQGLEFLIYFQGNSAPDKSGLPSDRFSAERTGGSVSTLTIQRTQQEDSAVYLCASSPRQGNEKLFFGSGTQLSVL.

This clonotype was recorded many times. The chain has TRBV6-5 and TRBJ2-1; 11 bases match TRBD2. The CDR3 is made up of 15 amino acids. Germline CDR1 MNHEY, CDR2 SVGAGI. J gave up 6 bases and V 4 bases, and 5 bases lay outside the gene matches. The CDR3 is CASSSGTSGLNEQFF. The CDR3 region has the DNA TGTGCCAGCAGTTCAGGGACTAGCGGTCTCAATGAGCAGTTCTTC.

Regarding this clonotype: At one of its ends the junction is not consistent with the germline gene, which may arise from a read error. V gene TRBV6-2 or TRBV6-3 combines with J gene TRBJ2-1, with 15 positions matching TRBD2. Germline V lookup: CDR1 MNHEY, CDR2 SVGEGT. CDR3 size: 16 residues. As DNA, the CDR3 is TGTGCCAGCAGTTGGACTAGCGGGGGGGACTACAATGAGCATTTCTTT. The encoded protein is CASSWTSGGDYNEHFF.

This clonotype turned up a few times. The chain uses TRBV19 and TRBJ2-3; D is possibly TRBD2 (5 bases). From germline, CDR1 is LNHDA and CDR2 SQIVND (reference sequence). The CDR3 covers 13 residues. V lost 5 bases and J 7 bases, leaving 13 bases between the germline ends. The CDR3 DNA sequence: TGTGCCAGTAGTCCCGCCGGGGTGAATACGCAGTATTTT. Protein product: CASSPAGVNTQYF.

The CDR3 sequence: CASSRAGLSSYEQYF. CDR3 nucleotide sequence: TGCGCCAGCAGTCGGGCAGGCTTAAGCTCCTACGAGCAGTACTTC. The gene calls are TRBV23-1 and TRBJ2-7, with D unclear. TRBV23-1 is noted as an ORF with a role that remains uncertain. The length of the CDR3 is 15 residues. The ends were cut back, 4 bases at V and 0 bases at J, with 13 bases in the middle.

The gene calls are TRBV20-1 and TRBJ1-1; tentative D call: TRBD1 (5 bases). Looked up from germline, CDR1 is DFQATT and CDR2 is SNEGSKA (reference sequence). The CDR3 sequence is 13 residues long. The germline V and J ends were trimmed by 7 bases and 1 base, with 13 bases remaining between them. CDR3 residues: CSGRGRRNTEAFF. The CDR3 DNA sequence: TGCAGTGGGCGGGGACGGAGGAACACTGAAGCTTTCTTT.

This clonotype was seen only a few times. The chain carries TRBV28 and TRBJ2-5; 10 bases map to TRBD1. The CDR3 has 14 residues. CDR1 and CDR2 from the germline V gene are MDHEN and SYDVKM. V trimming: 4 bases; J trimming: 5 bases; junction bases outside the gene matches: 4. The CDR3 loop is CASSWTGGTETQYF. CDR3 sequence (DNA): TGTGCCAGCAGTTGGACAGGGGGGACGGAGACCCAGTACTTC.

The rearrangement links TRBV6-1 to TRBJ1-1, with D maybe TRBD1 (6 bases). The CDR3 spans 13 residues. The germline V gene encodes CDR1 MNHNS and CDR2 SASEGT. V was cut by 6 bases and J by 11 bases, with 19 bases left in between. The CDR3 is CASRSDSFSLAFF. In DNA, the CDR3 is TGTGCCAGCAGGTCGGACAGTTTCAGTCTCGCTTTCTTT.

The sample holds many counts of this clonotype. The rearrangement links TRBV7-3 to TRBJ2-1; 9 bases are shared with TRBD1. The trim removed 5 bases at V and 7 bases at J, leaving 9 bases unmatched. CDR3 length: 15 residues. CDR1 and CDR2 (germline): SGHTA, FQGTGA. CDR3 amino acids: CASSRMTGGANEQFF. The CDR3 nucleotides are TGTGCCAGCAGCCGTATGACAGGGGGAGCGAATGAGCAGTTCTTC.

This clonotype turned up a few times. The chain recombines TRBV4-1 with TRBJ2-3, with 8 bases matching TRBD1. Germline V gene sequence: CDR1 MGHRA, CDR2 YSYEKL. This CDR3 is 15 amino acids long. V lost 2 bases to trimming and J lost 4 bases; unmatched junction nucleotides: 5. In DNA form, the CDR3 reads TGCGCCAGCAGCCAATGGACAGGGTTCGCAGATACGCAGTATTTT. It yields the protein CASSQWTGFADTQYF.

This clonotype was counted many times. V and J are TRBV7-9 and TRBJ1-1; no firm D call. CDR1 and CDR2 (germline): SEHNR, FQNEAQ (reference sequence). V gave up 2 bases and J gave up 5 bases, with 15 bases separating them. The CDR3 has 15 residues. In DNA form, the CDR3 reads TGTGCCAGCAGCTTATCACCGGGTGGAGGGACTGAAGCTTTCTTT. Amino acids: CASSLSPGGGTEAFF. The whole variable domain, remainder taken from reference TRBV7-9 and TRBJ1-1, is DTGVSQNPRHKITKRGQNVTFRCDPISEHNRLYWYRQTLGQGPEFLTYFQNEAQLEKSRLLSDRFSAERPKGSFSTLEIQRTEQGDSAMYLCASSLSPGGGTEAFFGQGTRLTVV.

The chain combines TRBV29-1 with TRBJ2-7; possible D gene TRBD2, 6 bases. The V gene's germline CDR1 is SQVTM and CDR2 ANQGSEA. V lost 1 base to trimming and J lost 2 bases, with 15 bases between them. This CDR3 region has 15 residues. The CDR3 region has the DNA TGCAGCGTTGAAGGTGGGGCTAGCGACGCCTACGAGCAGTACTTC. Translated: CSVEGGASDAYEQYF.

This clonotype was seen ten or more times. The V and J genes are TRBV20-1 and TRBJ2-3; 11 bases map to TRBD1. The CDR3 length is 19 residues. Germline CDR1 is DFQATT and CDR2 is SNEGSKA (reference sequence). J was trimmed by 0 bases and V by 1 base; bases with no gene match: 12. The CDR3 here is CSARALGQGASFSTDTQYF. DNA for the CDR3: TGCAGTGCTAGAGCCCTCGGACAGGGGGCATCTTTTAGCACAGATACGCAGTATTTT.

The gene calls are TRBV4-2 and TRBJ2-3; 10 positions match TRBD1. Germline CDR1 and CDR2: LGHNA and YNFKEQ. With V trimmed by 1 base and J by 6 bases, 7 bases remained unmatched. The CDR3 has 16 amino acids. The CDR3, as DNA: TGTGCCAGCAGCCAAGCCGGGACAGGGGTTGGTGATACGCAGTATTTT. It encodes CASSQAGTGVGDTQYF.

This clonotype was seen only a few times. CDR3 loop: CASSPFRGADEQYF. In DNA form, the CDR3 reads TGTGCCAGCAGCCCTTTCCGGGGGGCGGACGAGCAGTACTTC. The chain recombines TRBV7-2 with TRBJ2-7, with a weak D call TRBD2 (7 bases). Trimming stripped 5 bases from V and 5 bases from J, with 16 bases between. This CDR3 is built from 14 residues. Germline V CDR1 and CDR2: SGHTA, FQGNSA.

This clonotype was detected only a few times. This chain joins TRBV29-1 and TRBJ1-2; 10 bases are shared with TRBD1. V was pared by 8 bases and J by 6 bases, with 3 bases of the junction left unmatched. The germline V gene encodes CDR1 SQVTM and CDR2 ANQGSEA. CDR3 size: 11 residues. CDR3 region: CSIGTGDGYTF. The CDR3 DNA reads TGCAGCATTGGGACAGGGGATGGCTACACCTTC.

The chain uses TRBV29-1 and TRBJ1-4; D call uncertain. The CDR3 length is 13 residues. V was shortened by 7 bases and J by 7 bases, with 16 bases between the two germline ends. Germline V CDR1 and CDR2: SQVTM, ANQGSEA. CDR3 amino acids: CSGKDGQFEKLFF. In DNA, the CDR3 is TGCAGCGGGAAGGACGGCCAATTTGAAAAACTGTTTTTT. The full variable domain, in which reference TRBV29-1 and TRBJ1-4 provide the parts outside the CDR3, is SAVISQKPSRDICQRGTSLTIQCQVDSQVTMMFWYRQQPGQSLTLIATANQGSEATYESGFVIDKFPISRPNLTFSTLTVSNMSPEDSSIYLCSGKDGQFEKLFFGSGTQLSVL.

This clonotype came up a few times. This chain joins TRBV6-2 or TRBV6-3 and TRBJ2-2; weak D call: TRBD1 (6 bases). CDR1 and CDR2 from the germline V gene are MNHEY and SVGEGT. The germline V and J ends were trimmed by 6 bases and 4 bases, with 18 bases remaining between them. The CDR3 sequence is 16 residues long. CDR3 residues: CASRPTGTRGTGELFF. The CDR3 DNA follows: TGTGCCAGCAGACCCACAGGGACGCGAGGCACCGGGGAGCTGTTTTTT.